This T cell receptor (beta chain) was sequenced during a study of blood T cell repertoires in COVID-19. Looking at the study overall: Samples taken during acute and convalescent COVID-19 were collected in the United States, Italy and Spain. From T cells, B-cell-depleted T cells, or PBMCs came the material, which was cDNA or gDNA.

Losses at the gene ends were 4 bases for V and 5 bases for J; bases not matched to a gene: 7. The CDR3 extends over 15 amino acids. Germline CDR1 reads LNHDA; CDR2 reads SQIVND (reference sequence). As processed by the authors: By means of reference gene primer amplification, nucleated cell counts were estimated. The method was immunoSEQ multiplex PCR; TCRdb's version includes in-frame clones alone and lacks a portion of them. The V and J calls and clone size were taken over from that table, and D and trimming were inferred from the DNA. The repertoire consists of 200,000 to 300,000 clones, with roughly 81% occurring once and the leading ten covering around 7%.

This sequence was found in a woman older than 75 with COVID-19, enrolled during active disease. The sample taken for sequencing was peripheral blood. The chain combines TRBV19 with TRBJ2-5, with 10 bases aligning to TRBD2. CDR3 in DNA: TGTGCCAGTAGTAACCTAGCGGGGGTACGGGAGACCCAGTACTTC. Its protein is CASSNLAGVRETQYF.